This T cell receptor (beta chain) originates from a study of identical twins. From the 5' RACE reads, TCRdb called clonotypes with MiXCR, one entry per CDR3 protein. The repertoire has hundreds of thousands of distinct CDR3 sequences, 15% to 20% of them found once; the top ten carry over 10%. The germline V gene encodes CDR1 LNHDA and CDR2 SQIVND (reference sequence). This CDR3 comprises 11 residues. The V gene lost 3 bases and the J gene lost 11 bases, with 10 bases spanning the gap. This clonotype was picked up a small number of times. The same sample was also studied in work on T cells expressing NK-cell markers.

The chain couples TRBV19 to TRBJ1-1; D remains unclear. This TCR was sampled from a woman aged 18-29 years in good health. Sequenced material: PBMCs. The chain's CDR3 is CASSISRIAFF. The DNA for the CDR3 is TGTGCCAGTAGTATCAGTCGAATTGCTTTCTTT.